The present TCR beta chain was sequenced within a study of identical twins. Study-wide points: Alpha sequences out of frame and shared by twins had excess low generation probability.

Each CDR3 protein is one row after TCRdb ran MiXCR on the 5' RACE reads. The table has under 900,000 distinct CDR3 sequences, around an eighth seen once. There are many counts of this clonotype. Its antigen is not known. The same data also contributed to another study, on yellow fever vaccine responses in identical twins.

Sequencing input: PBMCs. The sequence came from a woman aged 18-29 years in good health.

CDR3 region: CATSDGTEKNTGELFF. In DNA form, the CDR3 reads TGTGCCACCAGTGATGGGACAGAAAAAAACACCGGGGAGCTGTTTTTT. The chain links TRBV24-1 to TRBJ2-2; 7 nucleotides line up with TRBD1. Trimming removed 3 bases from V and 2 bases from J; junction bases left unmatched: 5. The CDR3 consists of 16 residues. Germline V CDR1 and CDR2: KGHDR, SFDVKD.